This TCR beta chain was found in a study of T cell responses to AZD1222 COVID-19 vaccine. The CDR3 is made up of 12 amino acids. The germline CDR1 and CDR2 sequences are SEHNR and FQNEAQ (reference sequence). The ends were cut back, 6 bases at V and 2 bases at J, with 8 bases in the middle. Libraries were prepared by immunoSEQ multiplex PCR; TCRdb keeps only in-frame clonotypes and omits some of them. This table has around 200,000 clones, 80% to 95% appearing once. The receptor was isolated from an adult in good health. The V gene is TRBV7-9, the J gene TRBJ2-7; no clear D. Here the sequenced sample was peripheral blood, taken on day 0 of AZD1222 vaccination. The CDR3 loop reads CASSYKTYEQYF. The DNA for the CDR3 is TGTGCCAGCAGTTATAAGACCTACGAGCAGTACTTC.